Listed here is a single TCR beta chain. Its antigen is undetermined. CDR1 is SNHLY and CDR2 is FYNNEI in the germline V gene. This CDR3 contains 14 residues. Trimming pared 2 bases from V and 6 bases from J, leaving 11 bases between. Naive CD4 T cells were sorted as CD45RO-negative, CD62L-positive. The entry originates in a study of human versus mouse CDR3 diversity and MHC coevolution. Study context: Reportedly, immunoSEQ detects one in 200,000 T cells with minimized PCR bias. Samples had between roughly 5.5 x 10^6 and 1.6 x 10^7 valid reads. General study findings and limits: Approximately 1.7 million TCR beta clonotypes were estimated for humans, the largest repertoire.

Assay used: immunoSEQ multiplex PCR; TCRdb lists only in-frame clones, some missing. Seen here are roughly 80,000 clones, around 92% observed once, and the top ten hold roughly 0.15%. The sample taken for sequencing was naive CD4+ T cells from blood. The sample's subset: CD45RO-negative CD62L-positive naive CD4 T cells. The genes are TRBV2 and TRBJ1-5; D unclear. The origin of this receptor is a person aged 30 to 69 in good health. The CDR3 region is CASSESGGFQPQHF. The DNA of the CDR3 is TGTGCCAGCAGTGAATCGGGAGGGTTTCAGCCCCAGCATTTT.